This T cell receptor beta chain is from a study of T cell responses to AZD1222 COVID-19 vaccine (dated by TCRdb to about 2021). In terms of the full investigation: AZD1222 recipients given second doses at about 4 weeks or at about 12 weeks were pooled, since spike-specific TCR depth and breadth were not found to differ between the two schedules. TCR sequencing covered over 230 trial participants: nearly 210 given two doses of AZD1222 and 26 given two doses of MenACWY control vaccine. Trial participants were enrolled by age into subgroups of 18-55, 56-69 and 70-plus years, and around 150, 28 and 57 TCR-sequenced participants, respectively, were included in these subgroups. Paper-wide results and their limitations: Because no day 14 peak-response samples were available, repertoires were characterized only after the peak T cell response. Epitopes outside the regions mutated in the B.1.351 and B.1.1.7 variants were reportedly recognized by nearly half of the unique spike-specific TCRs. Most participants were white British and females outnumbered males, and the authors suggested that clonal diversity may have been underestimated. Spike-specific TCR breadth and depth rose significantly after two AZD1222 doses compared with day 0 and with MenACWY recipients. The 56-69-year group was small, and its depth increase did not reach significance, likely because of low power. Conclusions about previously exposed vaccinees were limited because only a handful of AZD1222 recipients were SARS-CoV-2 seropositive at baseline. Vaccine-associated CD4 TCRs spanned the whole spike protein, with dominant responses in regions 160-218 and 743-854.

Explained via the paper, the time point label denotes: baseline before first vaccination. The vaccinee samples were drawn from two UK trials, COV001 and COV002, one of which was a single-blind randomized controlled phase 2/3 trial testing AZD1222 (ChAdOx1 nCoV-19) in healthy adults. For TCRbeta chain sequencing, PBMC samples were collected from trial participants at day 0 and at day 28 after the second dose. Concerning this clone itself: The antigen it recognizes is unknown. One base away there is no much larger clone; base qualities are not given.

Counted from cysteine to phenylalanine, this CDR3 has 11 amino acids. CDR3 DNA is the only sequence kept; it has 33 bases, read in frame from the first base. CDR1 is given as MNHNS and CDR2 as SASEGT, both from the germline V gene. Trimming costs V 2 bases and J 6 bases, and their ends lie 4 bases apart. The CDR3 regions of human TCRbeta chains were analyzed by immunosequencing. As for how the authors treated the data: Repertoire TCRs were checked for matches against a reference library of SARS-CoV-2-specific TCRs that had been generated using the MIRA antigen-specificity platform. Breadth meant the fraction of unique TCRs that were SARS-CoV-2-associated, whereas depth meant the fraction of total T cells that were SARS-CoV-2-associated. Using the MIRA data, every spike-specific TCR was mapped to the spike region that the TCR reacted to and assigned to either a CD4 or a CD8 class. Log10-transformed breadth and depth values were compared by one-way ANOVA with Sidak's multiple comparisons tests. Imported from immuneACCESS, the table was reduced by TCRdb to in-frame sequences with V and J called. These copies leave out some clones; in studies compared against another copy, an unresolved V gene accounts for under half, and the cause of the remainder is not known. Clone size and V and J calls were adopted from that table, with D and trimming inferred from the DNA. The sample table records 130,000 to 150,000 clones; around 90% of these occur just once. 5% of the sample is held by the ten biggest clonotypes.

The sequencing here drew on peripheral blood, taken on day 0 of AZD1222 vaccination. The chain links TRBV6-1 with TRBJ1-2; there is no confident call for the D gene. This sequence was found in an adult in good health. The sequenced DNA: TGTGCCAGCAGTGAATTCGATGGCTACACCTTC. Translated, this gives CASSEFDGYTF.